This is a list of T cell receptor beta chains from one sample in a study of blood T cell repertoires in COVID-19. The method was immunoSEQ multiplex PCR; TCRdb's version includes in-frame clones alone and lacks a portion of them. The table has approximately 28,000 clones, approximately 93% seen once. The sample comprised peripheral blood. These TCRs come from a woman aged 70-85 years with COVID-19, enrolled during active disease. The CDR3 runs from the conserved cysteine through the conserved F or W. Each record gives: J gene, clone size, D gene, V gene, CDR3 protein, CDR3 DNA. A D gene is named only where the DNA matches it firmly. Some rows have no size entry. The others give once, few or many, or a class for an expanded clone.

TRBJ2-3	.	.	TRBV11-2	CASSLRGTTDTQYF	TGTGCCAGCAGTTTGAGGGGGACGACAGATACGCAGTATTTT
TRBJ2-1	.	TRBD2	TRBV29-1	CSVEEGLAGGPWRRAYNEQFF	TGCAGCGTTGAGGAAGGACTAGCGGGAGGGCCATGGCGGCGCGCCTACAATGAGCAGTTCTTC
TRBJ2-5	.	.	TRBV7-2	CASRSAGSGQETQYF	TGTGCCAGCAGATCGGCGGGGTCAGGCCAAGAGACCCAGTACTTC
TRBJ1-1	.	.	TRBV19	CASSADFTGNTEAFF	TGTGCCAGTAGTGCCGATTTTACAGGGAACACTGAAGCTTTCTTT
TRBJ1-5	.	.	TRBV2	CASSQQGPMQPQHF	TGTGCCAGCAGTCAACAGGGCCCTATGCAGCCCCAGCATTTT
TRBJ2-5	once	.	TRBV4-1	CASSFRLGRRETQYF	TGCGCCAGCAGCTTCCGACTAGGGCGTCGGGAGACCCAGTACTTC
TRBJ1-1	.	.	TRBV27	CASSFFSQGEAFF	TGTGCCAGCAGTTTCTTCTCCCAGGGAGAAGCTTTCTTT
TRBJ2-3	.	TRBD1	TRBV10-3	CAIRADRGADTQYF	TGTGCCATCAGAGCCGACAGGGGAGCAGATACGCAGTATTTT
TRBJ1-5	.	.	TRBV4-1	CASSQGRQDSSDNQPQHF	TGCGCCAGCAGCCAAGGACGACAGGACTCATCGGATAATCAGCCCCAGCATTTT
TRBJ1-2	.	.	TRBV7-8	CASRSGLLMGGYTF	TGTGCCAGCAGATCGGGACTCCTCATGGGGGGCTACACCTTC
TRBJ2-7	.	.	TRBV19	CASSILFSTVSYEQYF	TGTGCCAGTAGTATACTCTTCTCGACAGTCTCCTACGAGCAGTACTTC
TRBJ2-5	.	.	TRBV12-3/TRBV12-4	CASSLQETQYF	TGTGCCAGCAGTCTACAAGAGACCCAGTACTTC
TRBJ1-1	.	.	TRBV5-4	CASSLGGMNTEAFF	TGTGCCAGCAGCTTGGGAGGGATGAACACTGAAGCTTTCTTT
TRBJ2-3	.	.	TRBV9	CASRDERGTDTQYF	TGTGCCAGCAGGGATGAGCGGGGCACAGATACGCAGTATTTT
TRBJ2-7	.	TRBD2	TRBV2	CASSARAGGPNEQYF	TGTGCCAGCAGTGCCAGAGCGGGAGGGCCAAACGAGCAGTACTTC
TRBJ1-4	.	TRBD1	TRBV4-3	CASSQDGGTVNEKLFF	TGCGCCAGCAGCCAAGATGGTGGGACAGTTAATGAAAAACTGTTTTTT
TRBJ2-1	.	.	TRBV4-1	CASSQGTPYNEQFF	TGCGCCAGCAGCCAAGGGACTCCCTACAATGAGCAGTTCTTC
TRBJ2-2	.	TRBD1	TRBV10-1	CASRADREVKNTGELFF	TGCGCCAGCAGAGCGGACAGGGAGGTCAAGAACACCGGGGAGCTGTTTTTT
TRBJ2-2	.	.	TRBV19	CASSRIQGYTGELFF	TGTGCCAGTAGTCGGATACAGGGTTACACCGGGGAGCTGTTTTTT
TRBJ2-3	.	TRBD1	TRBV19	CASSRQGAGTDTQYF	TGTGCCAGTAGTCGACAGGGGGCAGGCACAGATACGCAGTATTTT
TRBJ1-2	.	.	TRBV19	CASSPGQGGWSGYTF	TGTGCCAGTAGCCCAGGGCAGGGAGGATGGAGTGGCTACACCTTC
TRBJ2-7	.	TRBD2	TRBV6-1	CASSIVAGGGLEQYF	TGTGCCAGCAGTATAGTAGCGGGAGGGGGTCTCGAGCAGTACTTC
TRBJ2-3	.	TRBD2	TRBV2	CASRGLAGGRNTQYF	TGTGCCAGCAGAGGACTAGCGGGAGGGCGAAATACGCAGTATTTT
TRBJ1-6	.	.	TRBV6-5	CASSLLNSPLHF	TGTGCCAGCAGCCTCTTAAATTCACCCCTCCACTTT
TRBJ2-7	.	TRBD1	TRBV6-5	CASSYRDRGSYEQYF	TGTGCCAGCAGTTACAGGGACAGGGGCTCCTACGAGCAGTACTTC
TRBJ2-7	.	TRBD1	TRBV28	CASSPTGGQNYEQYF	TGTGCCAGCAGTCCTACAGGGGGCCAAAACTACGAGCAGTACTTC
TRBJ2-5	.	.	TRBV5-4	CASSLQPGGMDETQYF	TGTGCCAGCAGCCTGCAACCGGGGGGCATGGACGAGACCCAGTACTTC
TRBJ1-2	.	TRBD1	TRBV28	CASSLSTGTGSWGYTF	TGTGCCAGCAGTTTATCAACCGGGACAGGGAGTTGGGGCTACACCTTC
TRBJ1-1	.	TRBD1	TRBV6-6	CASSYDSTGGLAFF	TGTGCCAGCAGTTATGATTCAACAGGGGGCTTGGCTTTCTTT
TRBJ1-1	.	.	TRBV29-1	CSGGQNTEAFF	TGCAGCGGGGGACAGAACACTGAAGCTTTCTTT